The T cell receptor beta chain under discussion was sequenced for a study of T cell changes during pregnancy in multiple sclerosis. With V trimmed by 0 bases and J by 4 bases, 3 bases remained unmatched. This CDR3 has 17 residues. Germline V lookup: CDR1 LNHNV, CDR2 YYDKDF (reference sequence). The data were produced by immunoSEQ multiplex PCR, yet TCRdb's version contains in-frame clones alone and is incomplete. The sample holds about 72,000 clones; 75% to 95% are singletons and the top ten take around 0.64%. This receptor was obtained from a female donor in good health, enrolled as a control in a pregnancy study. Material: peripheral blood, obtained in the third trimester of pregnancy. V gene TRBV15 combines with J gene TRBJ2-2; TRBD2 aligns across 12 bases. This chain's CDR3 is CATSRDLAGGSTGELFF. The DNA for the CDR3 is TGTGCCACCAGCAGAGATCTAGCGGGAGGGAGCACCGGGGAGCTGTTTTTT.